This is a list of T cell receptor beta chains from one sample in a study of cytotoxic CD8 clonotypes in ibrutinib-treated CLL. Produced via immunoSEQ multiplex PCR; TCRdb's table is partial and in-frame only. Of about 130,000 clones listed, 75% to 90% are singletons. The source was PBMCs, collected after 24 months of ibrutinib treatment. The receptors were gathered from a human donor with chronic lymphocytic leukemia. Each CDR3 is given with its conserved first and last residue. Each record gives: clone size, CDR3 length, J gene, V gene, D gene, CDR3 DNA, CDR3 protein. D genes are given only for firm matches. Clone size, where shown, is once, few, many, or a class for clones that have expanded.

NA,12,TRBJ2-1,TRBV7-2,TRBD2,TGTGCCGATCGTGGCGGGGGTAGTGAGCAGTTCTTC,CADRGGGSEQFF
NA,16,TRBJ2-1,TRBV6-5,TRBD1,TGTGCCAGCAGTTACTCGAGGGGGCTCGGGATCAATGAGCAGTTCTTC,CASSYSRGLGINEQFF
NA,13,TRBJ1-4,TRBV7-9,NA,TGTGCCAGCACCCTAAAGGCGTATGAAAAACTGTTTTTT,CASTLKAYEKLFF
NA,16,TRBJ2-1,TRBV7-2,NA,TGTGCCAGCAGCTTAGACAGTATGGTCAGGGTCAATGAGCAGTTCTTC,CASSLDSMVRVNEQFF
NA,14,TRBJ2-2,TRBV2,NA,TGTGCCAGCAGTCGAGCGGTAAACACCGGGGAGCTGTTTTTT,CASSRAVNTGELFF
NA,14,TRBJ1-1,TRBV5-6,TRBD1,TGTGCCAACCACCCAGGGGGAAGGAACACTGAAGCTTTCTTT,CANHPGGRNTEAFF
once,14,TRBJ2-7,TRBV7-9,NA,TGTGCCAGCAGCCGAGACGGAGGGTCCTACGAGCAGTACTTC,CASSRDGGSYEQYF
once,17,TRBJ2-7,TRBV7-2,NA,TGTGCCAGCAGCTTGCGTGCTGGGGCTGTGGGCTCCTACGAGCAGTACTTC,CASSLRAGAVGSYEQYF
NA,16,TRBJ2-1,TRBV7-9,TRBD2,TGTGCCAGCAGCTTAGAAGGGACTAACGGTTACAATGAGCAGTTCTTC,CASSLEGTNGYNEQFF
NA,17,TRBJ1-5,TRBV7-8,NA,TGTGCCAGCACCCGAAGGGAAGCCAGGGCCTCAAATCAGCCCCAGCATTTT,CASTRREARASNQPQHF
NA,16,TRBJ2-1,TRBV6-5,TRBD2,TGTGCCAGCAGTTCCCCGACTAGCGGGAGCCGCGGGGAGCAGTTCTTC,CASSSPTSGSRGEQFF
once,13,TRBJ2-3,TRBV7-3,NA,TGTGCCAGCAGCAATAGACGGGGGGATACGCAGTATTTT,CASSNRRGDTQYF
NA,14,TRBJ2-2,TRBV7-2,NA,TGTGCCAGCAGCTTAGAACTGACCACCGGGGAGCTGTTTTTT,CASSLELTTGELFF
NA,15,TRBJ1-1,TRBV11-2,NA,TGTGCCAGCAGCCCCGGACCCGGGGCTGGGACTGAAGCTTTCTTT,CASSPGPGAGTEAFF
NA,17,TRBJ2-2,TRBV5-8,NA,TGTGCCAGCAGCTTGTTTGTAGGAGGGCGGGACACCGGGGAGCTGTTTTTT,CASSLFVGGRDTGELFF
NA,13,TRBJ1-1,TRBV7-2,NA,TGTGCCAGCAGCAAGACCGTGAACACTGAAGCTTTCTTT,CASSKTVNTEAFF
NA,16,TRBJ2-3,TRBV11-2,NA,TGTGCCAGCAGCTTAACCCCAGGACTGATCACAGATACGCAGTATTTT,CASSLTPGLITDTQYF
NA,17,TRBJ1-5,TRBV5-1,TRBD1,TGCGCCAGCAGCCGGCGGACAGGGTGGTTGGGCAATCAGCCCCAGCATTTT,CASSRRTGWLGNQPQHF
NA,12,TRBJ2-3,TRBV28,NA,TGTGCCAGCAGCCACAGGACAGATACGCAGTATTTT,CASSHRTDTQYF
NA,16,TRBJ2-2,TRBV10-3,TRBD2,TGTGCCATCAGTGATATAGCGGGCGTCAACACCGGGGAGCTGTTTTTT,CAISDIAGVNTGELFF
NA,14,TRBJ2-7,TRBV6-1,NA,TGTGCCAGCAGTGAAGGAGGGTTTTTCTACGAGCAGTACTTC,CASSEGGFFYEQYF
NA,14,TRBJ1-1,TRBV7-9,NA,TGTGCCAGCAGTCAAATGGGGTGGGACACTGAAGCTTTCTTT,CASSQMGWDTEAFF
NA,15,TRBJ2-1,TRBV7-2,TRBD1,TGTGCCAGCAGCTCTCAGGGACAGGGATACAATGAGCAGTTCTTC,CASSSQGQGYNEQFF
NA,20,TRBJ2-4,TRBV5-1,TRBD2,TGCGCCAGCAGCTTGTCCTCTTCGCGGGACTACGGGTCAGTCAAAAACATTCAGTACTTC,CASSLSSSRDYGSVKNIQYF
NA,15,TRBJ2-7,TRBV5-1,TRBD2,TGCGCCAGCAGCTTCACTAGCGGGAGCTCCTACGAGCAGTACTTC,CASSFTSGSSYEQYF
NA,13,TRBJ1-2,TRBV15,TRBD1,TGTGCCACCAGCAGAGGGGACAGCGATGGCTACACCTTC,CATSRGDSDGYTF
NA,16,TRBJ2-3,TRBV27,TRBD1,TGTGCCAGCAGTAGAGGGGGACAGGGGTTCACAGATACGCAGTATTTT,CASSRGGQGFTDTQYF
NA,15,TRBJ1-2,TRBV4-3,NA,TGCGCCAGCAGCCAAGATGCCAGGGCGGACTATGGCTACACCTTC,CASSQDARADYGYTF
NA,13,TRBJ2-2,TRBV19,NA,TGTGCCAGTAGTATTCAGGGCACCGGGGAGCTGTTTTTT,CASSIQGTGELFF
NA,15,TRBJ2-1,TRBV4-2,NA,TGTGCCAGCAGCCCTCTTTTCGGAGGTCTCAATGAGCAGTTCTTC,CASSPLFGGLNEQFF
NA,18,TRBJ2-7,TRBV28,NA,TGTGCCAGCAGTTTATGGGGGCGCGTGGGAGCGGGTGCCTACGAGCAGTACTTC,CASSLWGRVGAGAYEQYF
NA,15,TRBJ1-5,TRBV18,NA,TGTGCCAGCTCACCTTCAATAGGGGAGGACCAGCCCCAGCATTTT,CASSPSIGEDQPQHF
few,14,TRBJ1-5,TRBV19,TRBD1,TGTGCCAGTAGTATGCAGGGGGGCAATCAGCCCCAGCATTTT,CASSMQGGNQPQHF
NA,13,TRBJ1-2,TRBV5-1,TRBD1,TGCGCCAGCAGCTTGGGTTACAGGGGAGGCTACACCTTC,CASSLGYRGGYTF
NA,14,TRBJ1-5,TRBV29-1,TRBD1,TGCAGCGTAGCGACAGGGTCCAACAATCAGCCCCAGCATTTT,CSVATGSNNQPQHF
NA,15,TRBJ2-4,TRBV2,TRBD1,TGTGCCAGCAGATGGGACAGGGTGGCCAAAAACATTCAGTACTTC,CASRWDRVAKNIQYF
few,13,TRBJ2-3,TRBV5-1,NA,TGCGCCAGCAGCTTCCTCGAGCTTGATACGCAGTATTTT,CASSFLELDTQYF
NA,13,TRBJ1-2,TRBV19,NA,TGTGCCAGTAGTGGGACGGAGAACTATGGCTACACCTTC,CASSGTENYGYTF
once,16,TRBJ2-1,TRBV4-2,NA,TGTGCCAGCAGCCAAGATATCGCGGGACCCTACAATGAGCAGTTCTTC,CASSQDIAGPYNEQFF
medium-sized,14,TRBJ1-1,TRBV6-6,TRBD1,TGTGCCAGCAAAACAGGGGGCGGCCGCCCTGAAGCTTTCTTT,CASKTGGGRPEAFF
NA,18,TRBJ2-5,TRBV4-1,TRBD2,TGCGCCAGCAGCCAAGACCCGTTACTAGCGGGGGCGGGGGAGACCCAGTACTTC,CASSQDPLLAGAGETQYF
NA,15,TRBJ1-1,TRBV5-4,NA,TGTGCCAGCAGAGCCCCCCGGGGACAGAACACTGAAGCTTTCTTT,CASRAPRGQNTEAFF